The 10 T cell receptor beta chains reported below all come from one sample, sequenced in a study of PD-1 blockade in classical Hodgkin lymphoma. This sample's time point: cycle 4 day 1 (C4D1), after more than five weeks of nivolumab. The patients all showed relapse after autologous stem cell transplantation, while their brentuximab vedotin exposure varied. Some clones are missing from TCRdb's copy, which holds only in-frame ones; the method was immunoSEQ multiplex PCR. The sample lists over 6,500 clones; roughly 82% were seen once. The source material was peripheral blood mononuclear cells (PBMCs), sampled before the fourth cycle of nivolumab. The receptors here all came from a human donor with classical Hodgkin lymphoma.

The chain links TRBV2 to TRBJ1-4; TRBD1 aligns across 7 bases. The CDR3 extends over 16 amino acids. V shed 3 bases and J 0 bases; nucleotides not matched to a gene: 4. Per germline, CDR1 SNHLY and CDR2 FYNNEI. Here the CDR3 DNA reads TGTGCCAGCAGTGATGGGACAGTTGCAACTAATGAAAAACTGTTTTTT. Protein: CASSDGTVATNEKLFF.

The rearrangement joins TRBV28 to TRBJ1-5, with D perhaps matching TRBD1 (6 bases). Trimming cost V 5 bases and J 3 bases, with 11 bases left between them. Germline CDR1 reads MDHEN; CDR2 reads SYDVKM. The CDR3 has 14 amino acids. CDR3 in amino acids: CASSLQGNNQPQHF. CDR3 nucleotides: TGTGCCAGCAGTCTACAGGGTAACAATCAGCCCCAGCATTTT.

This clone is termed medium-sized. The chain couples TRBV4-3 to TRBJ2-1, with 7 bases aligning to TRBD2. V was pared by 0 bases and J by 2 bases, with 4 bases of the junction left unmatched. Germline V gene data show CDR1 as LGHNA and CDR2 as YSLEER. CDR3 length: 16 residues. CDR3 residues: CASSQDSGGTYNEQFF. The CDR3 nucleotides read TGCGCCAGCAGCCAAGATTCCGGGGGGACCTACAATGAGCAGTTCTTC.

This clone is categorized as large. This sequence joins TRBV7-9 and TRBJ2-7, with TRBD1 identical over 7 bases. V dropped 5 bases and J dropped 4; count of bases not matched to a gene: 8. The germline CDR1 and CDR2 sequences are SEHNR and FQNEAQ (reference sequence). The CDR3 totals 14 residues. The CDR3 nucleotides are TGTGCCAGCAGCCTGGGACAGCAAGGGTACGAGCAGTACTTC. Its protein product is CASSLGQQGYEQYF.

The chain employs TRBV2 and TRBJ1-2, with D possibly being TRBD1 (5 bases). The V and J ends lost 7 bases and 1 base respectively, with 16 bases between them. Germline CDR1 and CDR2: SNHLY and FYNNEI. The CDR3 runs 15 residues. The CDR3 region has the DNA TGTGCCAGCATGGGGCGGGAACAGTATAACTATGGCTACACCTTC. Translated, it gives CASMGREQYNYGYTF.

The J gene is TRBJ2-7, the V gene TRBV29-1; weak D call: TRBD1 (6 bases). Germline V CDR1 and CDR2: SQVTM, ANQGSEA. This CDR3 has 13 amino acids. The V gene lost 3 bases and the J gene lost 0 bases, with 9 bases spanning the gap. CDR3 protein: CSVDADSSYEQYF. Written as DNA, the CDR3 is TGCAGCGTTGACGCGGACAGCTCCTACGAGCAGTACTTC.

The chain carries TRBV7-2 and TRBJ1-6, with 9 bases lining up with TRBD1. Germline V gene data show CDR1 as SGHTA and CDR2 as FQGNSA. Germline trimming cut 5 bases from V and 10 bases from J; bases unmatched to any gene: 9. CDR3 length: 15 amino acids. Here the CDR3 reads CASSIGQGYRSPLHF. CDR3 nucleotides: TGTGCCAGCAGCATCGGACAGGGGTATCGCTCACCCCTCCACTTT.

For the CDR3, the DNA is TGTGCCAGCAGCTCTGGACAGGGGCCCTACGAGCAGTACTTC. This sequence encodes CASSSGQGPYEQYF. The J gene is TRBJ2-7, the V gene TRBV5-4, with 9 bases aligning to TRBD1. CDR1 is SGHNT and CDR2 is YYREEE in the germline V gene (reference sequence). V gave up 3 bases and J gave up 2 bases; unmatched junction bases: 3. There are 14 residues in the CDR3.

For this clone: At one boundary the junction diverges from the germline segment, which might be a read error. V gene TRBV27 combines with J gene TRBJ2-7; D is perhaps TRBD1 (5 bases). This CDR3 has 14 residues. Germline V gene data show CDR1 as MNHEY and CDR2 as SMNVEV (reference sequence). CDR3 in amino acids: CASSLGQGIYEQCF. The CDR3 bases are TGTGCCAGCAGTTTAGGCCAGGGAATCTACGAGCAGTGCTTC.

The CDR3 loop reads CASSLGQGPYNEQFF. The CDR3, as DNA: TGTGCCAGCAGCTTAGGACAGGGGCCCTACAATGAGCAGTTCTTC. The rearrangement links TRBV7-2 to TRBJ2-1; 8 bases are a match to TRBD1. The CDR3 contains 15 residues. Looked up from germline, CDR1 is SGHTA and CDR2 is FQGNSA. With V trimmed by 1 base and J by 2 bases, 1 base remained unmatched.